This T cell receptor beta chain appears in the sequencing data of a study of shared clonotypes between healthy human individuals (TCRdb year 2020). Context from the whole study: A few men and two women, aged 18 to 49 years, made up the cohort. For each donor, CD4 naive and CD4 memory were each run on three plates, CD8 naive on two plates, and CD8 memory on one plate. To estimate repertoire size and how much clonotype sharing occurs between individuals, the study deeply sequenced the blood TCR repertoires of roughly 5 healthy adults. Different laboratories and diverse techniques were used to prepare libraries and sequence TCR repertoires, to increase sequencing depth and limit assay-specific biases. Each donor's leukapheresis produced roughly between roughly 0.9 and 8.9 billion PBMCs.

Healthy HIV-negative adults with no recently reported acute infections or vaccinations were included as donors. Every donor was a Caucasian adult living in Nashville, Tennessee, USA. CD4+ T cells were enriched by magnetic negative selection; naive cells were then positively selected on CD45RA, and the negative fraction formed the memory subset. After blood collection by leukapheresis, PBMCs were isolated using Ficoll-Histopaque density gradient centrifugation and then cryopreserved in the vapor phase of liquid nitrogen. Analytical flow cytometry was used to check the purity and quantity of every magnetically sorted T cell population. Genomic DNA was isolated from each sorted fraction and quantified by UV absorbance on a Nanodrop 2000c. Results the study describes overall, beyond this receptor: Sampling was restricted to blood, and TCR repertoires in tissue are likely to differ from TCR repertoires in blood. Compared with non-shared clonotypes, the clonotypes found in all four sorted-subset donors had higher generation probabilities. Pairwise subsampling led to the expectation that sequencing depth would affect the degree of clonotype sharing among donors. Because the study included a small number of donors, the genetic and exposure-history diversity represented was limited. Even with the large sequencing depth, rarefaction of the sorted-subset datasets indicated that sequencing was incomplete. About 5% of naive CD4, 3.5% of naive CD8, roughly 2.4% of memory CD4, and roughly 0.4% of memory CD8 clonotypes were shared across four donors. Estimated clonotype richness was generally larger for naive than for memory subsets.

The CDR3 goes from the cysteine to the phenylalanine over 18 residues. Only CDR3 DNA is held: 54 bases, read in frame from base 1. In the germline V gene, CDR1 corresponds to MDHEN and CDR2 to SYDVKM. Trimming removed 6 bases from V and 0 bases from J; the gene matches leave 10 bases unexplained. Using the deep immunoSEQ assay, TCR CDR3 regions were amplified from genomic DNA by multiplex PCR. Extracted genomic DNA from each cell subset was distributed evenly across all wells of several immunoSEQ 96-well plates, and each plate was treated as a replicate. For sorted subsets, roughly 200 ng of genomic DNA, equivalent to 25,000 to 35,000 T cell genomes, went into each replicate PCR. The purified libraries were quantified using a Qubit 3.0 fluorometer, sized with a Bioanalyzer 2100, and then quantified again using the KAPA Library Quantification kit. Each immunoSEQ 96-well plate was sequenced on its own single-read 150-cycle Illumina NextSeq 550 flow cell. As for how the authors treated the data: Because only junctional sequences without quality scores were contained in the immunoSEQ output, filtering matching that applied to full-length reads could not be performed. Sequences were annotated with PyIR, a Python wrapper for IgBLAST v1.9, and V/J genes and CDR3 were assigned using IMGT germline references. Reads with weak V/J assignments (E-value above 1e-6), missing CDR3, stop codons, out-of-frame junctions, or ambiguous translated residues were removed. A V3J clonotype was defined by an identical inferred V gene, J gene, and CDR3 amino acid sequence. Percentage overlap between repertoires was calculated by dividing the number of shared unique clonotypes by the size of the smaller repertoire. Repertoire richness was assessed with RTK rarefaction, the Chao1 estimator, and Recon v2.1 estimates of unobserved clonotypes. Generation probabilities for all TCRbeta clonotypes obtained by the gDNA method from a handful of donors were computed using OLGA. Sourced from immuneACCESS, this table was stored by TCRdb with only in-frame sequences that have V and J called. A share of the clones is absent; for the studies checked, an unresolved V gene accounts for under half, and the remainder has no known explanation. That table gives V, J and clone size, and the DNA gave D and trimming. The sample contains about 1.5 million clones, nearly 99% of them found a single time. The top ten hold roughly 0.45% of the sample.

As concerns this clone: Its recognized antigen is unknown. No clone much larger than this one lies a single base away; base qualities are absent.

The source is a man aged 25-45 years in good health. Sequencing was performed on naive CD4+ T cells sorted from blood. The cell subset or site label for this specimen denotes: CD45RA+ positively selected. The receptor chain draws on TRBV28 and TRBJ2-2; 10 junctional bases match TRBD1. For the CDR3, the sequence is CASRQDRGARANTGELFF. The DNA is TGTGCCAGCAGACAGGACAGGGGGGCGAGGGCGAACACCGGGGAGCTGTTTTTT.